These 2 T cell receptor beta chains originate from one sample sequenced in a study of T cells in Graves' hyperthyroidism and ophthalmopathy. The investigators amplified TCR beta CDR3 regions from RNA transcripts. The primer set for the first-round RT-PCR of the TCR CDR3 was HTBI. One entry per CDR3 protein results from TCRdb running MiXCR on the multiplex PCR reads. In the table there are approximately 640,000 distinct CDR3 sequences, 45% of which are singletons. Sequenced material: peripheral blood or thyroid tissue (not recorded which). These receptors originate from an adult man with Graves' disease, either hyperthyroidism or ophthalmopathy (not recorded which).

V usage is TRBV29-1 and J usage is TRBJ1-3; D not resolved. Trimming removed 8 bases from V and 7 bases from J, with 15 bases in between. Germline V gene sequence: CDR1 SQVTM, CDR2 ANQGSEA. The length of the CDR3 is 12 residues. CDR3 in amino acids: CSSTGNGNTIYF. CDR3 DNA sequence: TGCAGCAGTACGGGTAACGGGAACACCATATATTTT.

In this sample, this clonotype turned up a few times. The CDR3 loop is CASSGGTGGAGETQYF. The CDR3 DNA reads TGCGCCAGCAGCGGGGGGACAGGGGGCGCGGGAGAGACCCAGTACTTC. This chain uses TRBV5-1 with TRBJ2-5; the match to TRBD1 covers 12 bases. This CDR3 has 16 amino acids. Trimming cost V 4 bases and J 4 bases; bases outside gene matches: 8. The germline CDR1 and CDR2 sequences are SGHRS and YFSETQ.